These 20 T cell receptor beta chains originate from one sample sequenced in a study of T cell responses to AZD1222 COVID-19 vaccine. Clones were read by immunoSEQ multiplex PCR, and TCRdb kept only the in-frame ones, dropping some. The table shows approximately 88,000 clones, with 90% occurring only once. This specimen consisted of peripheral blood, obtained 28 days after the second AZD1222 dose. The receptors shown here come from an adult who received the AZD1222 COVID-19 vaccine.

This chain links TRBV5-5 with TRBJ1-2; 9 bases fit TRBD1. Germline CDR1 and CDR2: SGHKS and YYEKEE (reference sequence). This CDR3 has 14 residues. The junction had 6 bases not matched to a gene; V was cut back by 3 bases and J by 6 bases. The CDR3 loop is CASSWEGQGNGYTF. The CDR3 bases are TGTGCCAGCAGCTGGGAGGGACAGGGAAATGGCTACACCTTC.

The gene calls are TRBV27 and TRBJ2-7; D is undetermined. V gave up 3 bases and J gave up 0 bases, with 6 bases separating them. Germline loops: CDR1 MNHEY, CDR2 SMNVEV (reference sequence). The CDR3 runs to 13 residues. The CDR3 DNA is TGTGCCAGCAGTTTTGATGGCTCCTACGAGCAGTACTTC. Encoded protein: CASSFDGSYEQYF.

This clone was detected only once. The chain joins TRBV6-5 to TRBJ1-6; 8 nucleotides match TRBD1. Trimming removed 8 bases from V and 8 bases from J; junction bases left unmatched: 8. Germline loops: CDR1 MNHEY, CDR2 SVGAGI. CDR3 length: 14 residues. The CDR3 region has the DNA TGTGCCAGCGGGTTCAGGGGGCCTGATTCACCCCTCCACTTT. It encodes CASGFRGPDSPLHF.

V usage is TRBV5-4 and J usage is TRBJ1-1; 7 bases map to TRBD1. Germline values: CDR1 SGHNT, CDR2 YYREEE (reference sequence). The CDR3 has 14 residues. J was trimmed by 1 base and V by 1 base; bases with no gene match: 1. CDR3 bases: TGTGCCAGCAGCTTGAAGGGGGCGAACACTGAAGCTTTCTTT. Protein sequence: CASSLKGANTEAFF.

This chain joins TRBV9 and TRBJ2-3; the D is unclear. The CDR3 extends over 12 amino acids. Per the germline V gene, CDR1 is SGDLS and CDR2 is YYNGEE. Trimming pared 2 bases from V and 3 bases from J, leaving 4 bases between. The CDR3 DNA reads as TGTGCCAGCAGCGTCAGGACAGATACGCAGTATTTT. Its protein is CASSVRTDTQYF.

The J gene is TRBJ1-1, the V gene TRBV3-1 (or the pseudogene TRBV3-2); D uncertain. CDR1 is LGHDT and CDR2 is YNNKEL in the germline V gene (reference sequence). The CDR3 loop spans 14 amino acids. The V end lost 0 bases, the J end lost 4 bases, and 9 bases lay between the germline ends. Written as DNA, the CDR3 is TGTGCCAGCAGCCAAGATTGGGCACTCACTGAAGCTTTCTTT. Translated, it gives CASSQDWALTEAFF.

The chain is built from TRBV11-2 and TRBJ2-1; maybe TRBD2 (6 bases). Germline V gene sequence: CDR1 SGHAT, CDR2 FQNNGV. With 1 base removed from V and 0 bases from J, the gap between germline ends came to 10 bases. This CDR3 is 16 amino acids long. CDR3 loop: CASSLGAGSSYNEQFF. CDR3 DNA: TGTGCCAGCAGCTTAGGGGCGGGGAGCTCCTACAATGAGCAGTTCTTC.

This chain uses TRBV2 with TRBJ2-5; TRBD2 aligns across 10 bases. J lost 2 bases, V lost 6 bases, and 6 bases had no gene match. CDR1 is SNHLY, CDR2 FYNNEI, per germline. There are 15 residues in the CDR3. CDR3 in amino acids: CASRATSGPQETQYF. CDR3 in DNA: TGTGCCAGCAGGGCGACTAGCGGGCCTCAAGAGACCCAGTACTTC. Supplemented by reference TRBV2 and TRBJ2-5, the full variable domain reads EPEVTQTPSHQVTQMGQEVILRCVPISNHLYFYWYRQILGQKVEFLVSFYNNEISEKSEIFDDQFSVERPDGSNFTLKIRSTKLEDSAMYFCASRATSGPQETQYFGPGTRLLVL.

J is TRBJ2-1 and V is TRBV7-2; D uncertain. CDR3 size: 15 residues. The germline V and J ends were trimmed by 6 bases and 2 bases, with 14 bases remaining between them. Germline V lookup: CDR1 SGHTA, CDR2 FQGNSA. The CDR3: CASREVAQTYNEQFF. The CDR3 nucleotides are TGTGCCAGCAGAGAGGTAGCCCAGACCTACAATGAGCAGTTCTTC.

The rearrangement uses TRBV18 and TRBJ1-5; D is ambiguous. The germline V gene has CDR1 KGHSH and CDR2 LQKENI. This CDR3 spans 15 amino acids. V was clipped by 0 bases and J by 3 bases, with 9 bases between them. CDR3 bases: TGTGCCAGCTCACCACCGGGAGGAATCAATCAGCCCCAGCATTTT. Protein sequence: CASSPPGGINQPQHF.

This clone was picked up one time. The chain joins TRBV6-5 to TRBJ1-1; 9 positions match TRBD1. The CDR3 is 14 residues long. The V gene end was trimmed by 6 bases and the J gene end by 4 bases; junction bases not matched to a gene: 6. The V gene's germline CDR1 is MNHEY and CDR2 SVGAGI. CDR3 residues: CASRWTGDGTEAFF. The CDR3 DNA reads as TGTGCCAGCAGGTGGACAGGGGATGGCACTGAAGCTTTCTTT.

This clone was found once. V gene TRBV10-2 combines with J gene TRBJ1-2; 10 bases align to TRBD1. J gave up 3 bases and V 0 bases, and 13 bases lay outside the gene matches. Germline V gene sequence: CDR1 WSHSY, CDR2 SAAADI. This CDR3 is 19 amino acids long. The CDR3 loop reads CASSESVRGTGDFDYGYTF. In DNA form, the CDR3 reads TGCGCCAGCAGTGAGTCGGTCCGGGGGACAGGGGACTTTGACTATGGCTACACCTTC.

The V gene is TRBV7-2, the J gene TRBJ1-5, with a possible D match to TRBD1 (5 bases). There are 15 residues in the CDR3. V gave up 4 bases and J gave up 1 base, with 11 bases separating them. Germline CDR1 reads SGHTA; CDR2 reads FQGNSA. CDR3 sequence (DNA): TGTGCCAGCAGCTCCTCGGGGGGGAGCAATCAGCCCCAGCATTTT. Translation gives CASSSSGGSNQPQHF.

The chain has TRBV7-2 and TRBJ1-1, with D possibly matching TRBD1 (5 bases). CDR1 and CDR2 from the germline V gene are SGHTA and FQGNSA. The CDR3 totals 11 residues. The V end lost 5 bases, the J end lost 6 bases, and 7 bases lay between the germline ends. CDR3 coding DNA: TGTGCCAGCAGCGGGGCGTCTGAAGCTTTCTTT. Translated: CASSGASEAFF. The full variable domain, with the rest looked up from reference TRBV7-2 and TRBJ1-1, is GAGVSQSPSNKVTEKGKDVELRCDPISGHTALYWYRQSLGQGLEFLIYFQGNSAPDKSGLPSDRFSAERTGGSVSTLTIQRTQQEDSAVYLCASSGASEAFFGQGTRLTVV.

V is TRBV25-1 and J is TRBJ1-4; D perhaps matches TRBD1 (5 bases). Germline CDR1 MGHDK, CDR2 SYGVNS. CDR3 length equals 15 residues. Trimming pared 1 base from V and 8 bases from J, leaving 14 bases between. The CDR3 sequence is CASSESGREIEKLFF. In nucleotides, the CDR3 is TGTGCCAGCAGTGAATCGGGCAGGGAAATCGAAAAACTGTTTTTT.

The rearrangement links TRBV3-1 (or the pseudogene TRBV3-2) to TRBJ2-4; no reliable D call. V lost 0 bases and J lost 0, with 15 bases in between. Germline V gene data show CDR1 as LGHDT and CDR2 as YNNKEL (reference sequence). The CDR3 extends over 18 amino acids. The CDR3 protein is CASSQDRGSTLAKNIQYF. CDR3 DNA sequence: TGTGCCAGCAGCCAAGATAGAGGTAGCACACTAGCCAAAAACATTCAGTACTTC.

The chain carries TRBV6-1 and TRBJ2-4; D may be TRBD2 (7 bases). With 0 bases removed from V and 5 bases from J, the gap between germline ends came to 8 bases. Germline loops: CDR1 MNHNS, CDR2 SASEGT. The CDR3 is 14 residues long. The CDR3 is CASSEAGGQNIQYF. The CDR3 bases are TGTGCCAGCAGTGAAGCGGGGGGGCAAAACATTCAGTACTTC.

The V and J genes are TRBV19 and TRBJ1-1, with 9 bases aligning to TRBD1. The V segment lost 4 bases and the J segment 5 bases; nucleotides outside the gene matches: 8. CDR3 length equals 15 residues. Germline V gene lookup returns CDR1 LNHDA and CDR2 SQIVND (reference sequence). The CDR3: CASSKSGQGWTEAFF. In nucleotides, the CDR3 is TGTGCCAGTAGTAAATCGGGACAGGGTTGGACTGAAGCTTTCTTT.

This clone was seen a handful of times. This chain uses TRBV28 with TRBJ1-5; 10 bases are a match to TRBD1. J lost 4 bases, V lost 6 bases, and 3 bases had no gene match. Germline CDR1 is MDHEN and CDR2 is SYDVKM. The CDR3 runs to 14 residues. DNA for the CDR3: TGTGCCAGCAGATGGACAGGGGGAAATCAGCCCCAGCATTTT. Its protein product is CASRWTGGNQPQHF.

The chain links TRBV4-2 to TRBJ1-6; the D is unclear. Germline CDR1 is LGHNA and CDR2 is YNFKEQ. Trimming pared 0 bases from V and 5 bases from J, leaving 8 bases between. CDR3 length: 15 residues. Here the CDR3 DNA reads TGTGCCAGCAGCCAAGATGGCAGCAATAATTCACCCCTCCACTTT. Amino acid sequence: CASSQDGSNNSPLHF.